The rows below give T cell receptor beta chains drawn from one sample of a study of Graves' ophthalmopathy and Graves' hyperthyroidism. TCRdb independently ran MiXCR on the multiplex PCR reads; one entry per CDR3 protein. The top ten hold 1.6% of the sample, which has roughly 400,000 distinct CDR3 sequences, approximately 16% seen once. The sequencing input was peripheral blood. These receptors were taken from a woman between 18 and 30 years old with Graves' ophthalmopathy. Each CDR3 is given with its conserved first and last residue. D genes are given only for firm matches. Clone size appears in some rows only: once, few, many, or a class for an expanded clone.

D,V,size,J,DNA,CDR3
-,TRBV20-1,many,TRBJ2-7,TGCAGTGCTAGGGGGTATGTTCGCGCTAGCTCCTACGAGCAGTACTTC,CSARGYVRASSYEQYF
-,TRBV12-3/TRBV12-4,many,TRBJ1-2,TGTGCCAGCAGTGGTTTTCGGGCGGTCGGTGGCTACACCTTC,CASSGFRAVGGYTF
TRBD2,TRBV19,many,TRBJ2-2,TGTGCCAGTAGCCCAGGCTGGGGGGGGAACACCGGGGAGCTGTTTTTT,CASSPGWGGNTGELFF
-,TRBV7-9,many,TRBJ1-1,TGTGCCAGCAGCTTAGCAAGCAGCTACAACACTGAAGCTTTCTTT,CASSLASSYNTEAFF
TRBD2,TRBV30,once,TRBJ2-7,TGTGCCTGGAGTGTGGGAGTACCGGGACTAGCGGCTTACGAGCAGTACTTC,CAWSVGVPGLAAYEQYF
-,TRBV11-2,many,TRBJ1-5,TGTGCCAGCAGCTTAGATCGAGGGACGCATCAGCCCCAGCATTTT,CASSLDRGTHQPQHF
-,TRBV12-3/TRBV12-4,-,TRBJ2-7,TGTGCCAGCAGTGCAGGGTTGGGCGAGCAGTACTTC,CASSAGLGEQYF
-,TRBV6-2/TRBV6-3,many,TRBJ1-1,TGTGCCAGCAGTTACGTGACCCCGAGGAGGACTGAAGCTTTCTTT,CASSYVTPRRTEAFF
-,TRBV4-2,few,TRBJ1-5,TGTGCCAGCAGCCCACAGGGTGTGGGGGATCAGCCCCAGCATTTT,CASSPQGVGDQPQHF
-,TRBV12-3/TRBV12-4,many,TRBJ1-2,TGTGCCAGCAGTTTAGACACTAATGGCTACACCTTC,CASSLDTNGYTF
-,TRBV6-2/TRBV6-3,many,TRBJ1-1,TGTGCCAGCAGTTACTCCAGGGCGGACACTGAAGCTCTCTTT,CASSYSRADTEALF
-,TRBV4-3,many,TRBJ1-1,TGCGCCAGCAGCCCCCGGGACACATTCGAGGCTTTCTTT,CASSPRDTFEAFF
-,TRBV12-3/TRBV12-4,-,TRBJ2-5,TGTGCCAGCAGTCGTGACCAAGAGACCCAGTACTTC,CASSRDQETQYF
-,TRBV18,many,TRBJ2-7,TGTGCCAGCTCCCCACCGGCTCCTCAGAGGGAGCAGTACTTC,CASSPPAPQREQYF